The clone carrying this TCR beta chain was counted between two and nine times. These data originate in a study of beta chain features in type 1 diabetes. Sorting based on CD45RO/CCR7/CD25/CD127/CD95/CD27 separated CD4+ naive, central memory, regulatory and stem cell-like memory cells. Purities in excess of 98% were seen in all sorted populations. Germline CDR1 is GTSNPN and CDR2 is SVGIG (reference sequence). CDR3 size: 16 residues. Trimming at V came to 5 bases and at J to 6 bases, leaving 12 bases not matched to a gene. Sequenced material consisted of expressed TCRB transcripts (all of the isolated RNA was reverse transcribed). Sequencing was performed with immunoSEQ multiplex PCR; in TCRdb, only in-frame clones are kept and a portion is missing. The table lists under 200,000 clones, approximately 9% of them singletons.

The sample consisted of central memory CD4+ T cells from blood. This chain joins TRBV30 and TRBJ2-7; 14 nucleotides agree with TRBD2. The receptor's source is a woman younger than 35 in good health. This chain's CDR3 is CAWGHLGTSGRREQYF. CDR3 nucleotides: TGTGCCTGGGGCCACCTCGGGACTAGCGGGAGACGCGAGCAGTACTTC.